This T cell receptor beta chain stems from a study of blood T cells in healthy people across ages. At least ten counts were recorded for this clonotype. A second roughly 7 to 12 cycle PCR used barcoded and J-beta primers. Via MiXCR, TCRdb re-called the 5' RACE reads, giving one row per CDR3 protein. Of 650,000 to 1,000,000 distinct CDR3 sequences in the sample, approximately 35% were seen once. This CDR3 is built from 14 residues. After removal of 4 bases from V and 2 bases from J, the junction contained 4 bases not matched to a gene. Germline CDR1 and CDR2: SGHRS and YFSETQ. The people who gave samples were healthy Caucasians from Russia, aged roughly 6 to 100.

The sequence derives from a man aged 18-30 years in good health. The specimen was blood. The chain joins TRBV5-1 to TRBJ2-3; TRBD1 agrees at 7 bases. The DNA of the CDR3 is TGCGCCAGCAGCGTGGGACAGACCACAGATACGCAGTATTTT. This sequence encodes CASSVGQTTDTQYF.